A selection of T cell receptor beta chains follows, all from one sample in a study of shared clonotypes between healthy human individuals. Libraries were prepared by immunoSEQ multiplex PCR; TCRdb keeps only in-frame clonotypes and omits some of them. This table holds fewer than 850,000 clones, 90% to 97% found once. Source material: naive CD8+ T cells sorted from blood. These receptors originate from a man aged 30-40 years in good health. CDR3s include the opening cysteine and the closing phenylalanine or tryptophan. D genes are given only for firm matches.

>NA|14|TRBJ1-2|TRBV7-9
TGTGCCAGCAGCCGGGACGGCGTTTATTCCGGCTACACCTTC
CASSRDGVYSGYTF
>NA|13|TRBJ2-7|TRBV7-9
TGTGCCAGCAGCTCCGGTTCCACCTACGAGCAGTACTTC
CASSSGSTYEQYF
>NA|15|TRBJ2-5|TRBV7-9
TGTGCCAGCAGCTTAGTGGCACGCTCGGGGGAGACCCAGTACTTC
CASSLVARSGETQYF
>NA|11|TRBJ1-1|TRBV7-9
TGTGCCGGAGGACAGTTCACTGAAGCTTTCTTT
CAGGQFTEAFF
>NA|13|TRBJ2-7|TRBV19
TGTGCCAGCTCGGCAGGGAGTGTCTACGAGCAGTACTTC
CASSAGSVYEQYF
>NA|15|TRBJ1-2|TRBV9
TGTGCCAGCAGTCCCCGCGCAGGGGAGAGTTATGGCTACACCTTC
CASSPRAGESYGYTF
>NA|14|TRBJ2-7|TRBV9
TGTGCCAGCAGCGAGGGACGGCTTACCTACGAGCAGTACTTC
CASSEGRLTYEQYF
>NA|14|TRBJ1-2|TRBV4-1
TGCGCCAGCAGCCAAGTCAGTGGCTCGATGGGCTACACCTTC
CASSQVSGSMGYTF
>TRBD1|14|TRBJ2-7|TRBV5-6
TGTGCCAGCAGCTTGGCCAGGGGGCATTACGAGCAGTACTTC
CASSLARGHYEQYF
>NA|15|TRBJ2-3|TRBV4-1
TGCGCCAGCAGTCATTCCCCCCCCGGCACAGATACGCAGTATTTT
CASSHSPPGTDTQYF
>NA|14|TRBJ2-7|TRBV28
TGTGCCAGCACCCCCCCAGACAATTACTACGAGCAGTACTTC
CASTPPDNYYEQYF
>TRBD1|17|TRBJ2-5|TRBV15
TGTGCCACCAGCAGACCCGGACAGGGGGCTTACCAAGAGACCCAGTACTTC
CATSRPGQGAYQETQYF
>NA|17|TRBJ2-6|TRBV4-1
TGCGCCAGCCGGCCCCGAACAGTAATCTCTGGGGCCAACGTCCTGACTTTC
CASRPRTVISGANVLTF
>NA|14|TRBJ1-1|TRBV29-1
TGCAGCGTTGATTTGGCAGGGCTGAACACTGAAGCTTTCTTT
CSVDLAGLNTEAFF